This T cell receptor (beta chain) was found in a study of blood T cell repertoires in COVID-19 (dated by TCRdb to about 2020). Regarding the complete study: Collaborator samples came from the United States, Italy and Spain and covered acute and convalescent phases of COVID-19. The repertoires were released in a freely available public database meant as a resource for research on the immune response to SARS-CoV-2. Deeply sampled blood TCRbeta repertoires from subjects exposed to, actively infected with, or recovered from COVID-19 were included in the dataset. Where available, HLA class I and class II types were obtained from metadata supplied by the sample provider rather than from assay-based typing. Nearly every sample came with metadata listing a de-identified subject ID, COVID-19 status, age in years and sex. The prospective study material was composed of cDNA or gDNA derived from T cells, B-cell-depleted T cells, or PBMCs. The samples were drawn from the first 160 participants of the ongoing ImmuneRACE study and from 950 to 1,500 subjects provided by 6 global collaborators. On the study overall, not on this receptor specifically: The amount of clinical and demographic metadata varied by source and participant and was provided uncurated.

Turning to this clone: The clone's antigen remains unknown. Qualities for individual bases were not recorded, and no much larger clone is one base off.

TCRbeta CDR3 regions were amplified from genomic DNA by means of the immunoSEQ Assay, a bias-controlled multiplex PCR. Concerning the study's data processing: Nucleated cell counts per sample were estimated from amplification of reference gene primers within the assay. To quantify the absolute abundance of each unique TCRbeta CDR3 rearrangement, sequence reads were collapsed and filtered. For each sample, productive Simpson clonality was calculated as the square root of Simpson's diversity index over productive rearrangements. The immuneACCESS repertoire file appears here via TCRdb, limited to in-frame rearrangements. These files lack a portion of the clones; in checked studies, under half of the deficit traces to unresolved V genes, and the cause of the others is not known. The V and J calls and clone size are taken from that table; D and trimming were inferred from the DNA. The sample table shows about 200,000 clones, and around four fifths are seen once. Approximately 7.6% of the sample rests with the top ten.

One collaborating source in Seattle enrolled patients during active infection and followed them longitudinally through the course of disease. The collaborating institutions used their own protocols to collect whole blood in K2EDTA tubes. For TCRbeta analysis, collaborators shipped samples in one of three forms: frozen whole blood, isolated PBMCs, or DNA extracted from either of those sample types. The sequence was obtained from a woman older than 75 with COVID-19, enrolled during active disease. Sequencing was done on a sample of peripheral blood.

CDR3 reads: CASSQLRGEGGYTF. The nucleotide sequence is given as TGTGCCAGCAGCCAACTCAGGGGGGAAGGAGGCTACACCTTC. The V and J genes are TRBV3-1 (or the pseudogene TRBV3-2) and TRBJ1-2, and 7 junction bases match TRBD1. Measured from the cysteine to the phenylalanine, the CDR3 is 14 residues long. The retained sequence is limited to the CDR3, 42 bases, with the frame set at the first base. CDR1 LGHDT and CDR2 YNNKEL were looked up in the germline V gene (reference sequence). The germline V end is reduced by 2 bases and the J end by 8 bases; junction bases left unmatched: 8.